These 19 T cell receptor beta chains were sequenced from one sample in a study of PD-L1 blockade in urothelial cancer. Sample time point: peripheral blood 6 weeks after treatment start. TCRdb keeps only in-frame clones here, not all; method: immunoSEQ multiplex PCR. Altogether under 55,000 clones are present, roughly four fifths being singletons, with the ten largest covering less than 15%. Material: PBMCs, obtained around atezolizumab (anti-PD-L1) treatment. The source of these receptors is a man aged 55 to 70 with urothelial cancer.

The chain couples TRBV5-1 to TRBJ1-2; 9 bases match TRBD1. The germline V gene has CDR1 SGHRS and CDR2 YFSETQ. The ends lost 2 bases at V and 6 bases at J; junction bases unmatched: 8. This CDR3 contains 15 residues. CDR3 amino acids: CASSLQGTGSNGYTF. The CDR3 nucleotides read TGCGCCAGCAGCTTACAGGGGACAGGGAGTAATGGCTACACCTTC.

V gene TRBV7-9 combines with J gene TRBJ2-5, with D maybe TRBD2 (7 bases). Between the trimmed V and J ends, which lost 5 bases and 4 bases, there was a span of 14 bases. This CDR3 is built from 14 residues. CDR1 is SEHNR and CDR2 is FQNEAQ in the germline V gene (reference sequence). The DNA for the CDR3 is TGTGCCAGCAGCCGAGGAGGGGGGGGAGAGACCCAGTACTTC. Protein product: CASSRGGGGETQYF.

The chain employs TRBV7-9 and TRBJ2-3, with 9 bases identical to TRBD1. Trimming at V came to 1 base and at J to 4 bases, leaving 15 bases not matched to a gene. This CDR3 is built from 19 residues. In germline, CDR1 is SEHNR, CDR2 FQNEAQ (reference sequence). The CDR3 bases are TGTGCCAGCAGCTTAGTAGGGGGGACAGGGAGAAATCACTCAGATACGCAGTATTTT. Translating gives CASSLVGGTGRNHSDTQYF.

This chain connects TRBV5-1 to TRBJ1-1; 7 nucleotides match TRBD1. Germline lookup yields CDR1 SGHRS and CDR2 YFSETQ. The J segment lost 1 base and the V segment lost 5 bases, leaving 2 bases of the junction unmatched. The CDR3 runs to 13 residues. The CDR3, as DNA: TGCGCCAGCAGAGCAGGGGGGAACACTGAAGCTTTCTTT. This encodes CASRAGGNTEAFF. Full variable domain (rest looked up from reference TRBV5-1 and TRBJ1-1): KAGVTQTPRYLIKTRGQQVTLSCSPISGHRSVSWYQQTPGQGLQFLFEYFSETQRNKGNFPGRFSGRQFSNSRSEMNVSTLELGDSALYLCASRAGGNTEAFFGQGTRLTVV.

The V call is TRBV7-8, the J call TRBJ1-2; TRBD1 aligns across 12 bases. CDR3 size: 14 residues. The trim removed 3 bases at V and 8 bases at J, leaving 4 bases unmatched. Germline V lookup: CDR1 SGHVS, CDR2 FQNEAQ. CDR3 nucleotides: TGTGCCAGCAGCTTGGGACAGGGGGCGATGGGCTACACCTTC. Protein product: CASSLGQGAMGYTF.

The rearrangement joins TRBV28 to TRBJ1-3, with D hard to call. CDR3 length: 15 residues. Germline-derived CDR1 and CDR2 are MDHEN and SYDVKM. V lost 10 bases and J 0 bases, leaving 16 bases between the germline ends. The CDR3 nucleotides read TGTGCCACACAAAGGCGGAGCGACTCTGGAAACACCATATATTTT. Its translation: CATQRRSDSGNTIYF.

The genes are TRBV7-2 and TRBJ2-3; 13 bases are a match to TRBD2. The CDR3 length is 14 residues. Germline trimming cut 8 bases from V and 1 base from J; bases unmatched to any gene: 0. Germline loops: CDR1 SGHTA, CDR2 FQGNSA. The CDR3 spells CASGTSGGTDTQYF. The DNA for the CDR3 is TGTGCCAGCGGGACTAGCGGGGGCACAGATACGCAGTATTTT.

The CDR3 here is CAKIAGAPHVHEQYF. In nucleotides, the CDR3 is TGTGCCAAAATAGCTGGAGCACCACATGTCCACGAGCAGTACTTC. The rearrangement links TRBV6-5 to TRBJ2-7; no firm D call. With 10 bases removed from V and 5 bases from J, the gap between germline ends came to 24 bases. Germline V gene data show CDR1 as MNHEY and CDR2 as SVGAGI. CDR3 size: 15 residues.

The chain combines TRBV29-1 with TRBJ1-1; D is undetermined. The CDR3 spans 13 residues. V lost 7 bases to trimming and J lost 0 bases, with 12 bases between them. Germline CDR1 SQVTM, CDR2 ANQGSEA. The chain's CDR3 is CSARLGMNTEAFF. The CDR3 DNA is TGCAGCGCCCGGTTGGGCATGAACACTGAAGCTTTCTTT.

This clone has a handful of counts. V and J are TRBV18 and TRBJ2-1; 9 bases are shared with TRBD2. Germline-derived CDR1 and CDR2 are KGHSH and LQKENI. V shed 3 bases and J 7 bases; nucleotides not matched to a gene: 1. The CDR3 runs to 13 residues. The CDR3 reads CASSPGLANEQFF. The CDR3 DNA reads TGTGCCAGCTCACCGGGACTAGCAAATGAGCAGTTCTTC.

This chain connects TRBV7-2 to TRBJ2-1; 9 bases agree with TRBD1. The CDR3 is 14 residues long. CDR1 and CDR2 (germline): SGHTA, FQGNSA. J was trimmed by 8 bases and V by 1 base; bases with no gene match: 3. CDR3 bases: TGTGCCAGCAGCTTAGACCGGGACAGGGATGAGCAGTTCTTC. Translation: CASSLDRDRDEQFF.

The chain uses TRBV28 and TRBJ1-6; D is possibly TRBD1 (5 bases). Germline V gene lookup returns CDR1 MDHEN and CDR2 SYDVKM. V was clipped by 9 bases and J by 7 bases, with 13 bases between them. The CDR3 is 13 amino acids. As DNA, the CDR3 is TGTGCCAGTGACGTGAAGGGGAATTCACCCCTCCACTTT. Translated: CASDVKGNSPLHF.

This sequence joins TRBV29-1 and TRBJ2-5; D call uncertain. The DNA end lines up better with TRBJ2-7; the J call may be wrong. The germline V gene has CDR1 SQVTM and CDR2 ANQGSEA. This CDR3 comprises 12 residues. In DNA, the CDR3 is TGCAGCGTTGAGGGGTGGGACTACGAGCAGTACTTC. This sequence encodes CSVEGWDYEQYF.

V is TRBV7-2 and J is TRBJ2-7, with D hard to call. Per the germline V gene, CDR1 is SGHTA and CDR2 is FQGNSA. V was trimmed by 1 base and J by 2 bases, leaving 12 bases between them. CDR3 length equals 15 residues. The CDR3, as DNA: TGTGCCAGCAGCTTAGTCTCCGAGGCCCCCTACGAGCAGTACTTC. Its protein is CASSLVSEAPYEQYF.

In its sample, this clone was seen once. This sequence joins TRBV7-4 and TRBJ2-7; the D is unclear. The CDR3 consists of 11 residues. Germline V lookup: CDR1 SGHVT, CDR2 SQSDAQ. Trimming removed 2 bases at V and 6 bases at J, with 5 bases between. CDR3 protein: CASSLTPEQYF. In DNA, the CDR3 is TGTGCCAGCAGCTTAACACCCGAGCAGTACTTC.

This clone was seen more than once but under ten times. The V call is TRBV19, the J call TRBJ1-1; D is unclear. With 0 bases removed from V and 1 base from J, the gap between germline ends came to 3 bases. The CDR3 contains 13 residues. Germline CDR1 and CDR2: LNHDA and SQIVND (reference sequence). CDR3: CASSIDRNTEAFF. The CDR3, as DNA: TGTGCCAGTAGTATAGACAGGAACACTGAAGCTTTCTTT.

CDR3 nucleotides: TGTGCCAGCACCACGCACAGGGGGAATGGCTACACCTTC. This sequence encodes CASTTHRGNGYTF. This chain joins TRBV6-5 and TRBJ1-2, with 8 bases fitting TRBD1. J was trimmed by 6 bases and V by 7 bases; bases with no gene match: 7. The CDR3 sequence is 13 residues long. Germline V lookup: CDR1 MNHEY, CDR2 SVGAGI.

The rearrangement links TRBV19 to TRBJ2-1, with D perhaps TRBD2 (5 bases). The V gene's germline CDR1 is LNHDA and CDR2 SQIVND (reference sequence). Trimming removed 0 bases from V and 5 bases from J, with 14 bases in between. This CDR3 is built from 16 residues. The CDR3 DNA follows: TGTGCCAGTAGTATAGATAGCGCAGGACCTAACAATGAGCAGTTCTTC. Protein sequence: CASSIDSAGPNNEQFF.

The rearrangement links TRBV5-1 to TRBJ1-1; 10 nucleotides line up with TRBD1. The CDR3 runs to 17 residues. The germline gives CDR1 SGHRS, CDR2 YFSETQ. Trimming removed 4 bases from V and 3 bases from J; junction bases left unmatched: 12. CDR3 coding DNA: TGCGCCAGCAGCCCAAGAATGGACAGGGGGTTGGACACTGAAGCTTTCTTT. This translates into CASSPRMDRGLDTEAFF.